The text below deals with one T cell receptor (beta chain). Repertoires were generated with immunoSEQ multiplex PCR, while TCRdb's copy carries only in-frame clones and drops some. The data contain 350,000 to 450,000 clones, roughly 86% of them singletons. The data derive from a study of blood T cell repertoires in COVID-19. On the study more broadly: Sites in the United States, Italy and Spain provided acute and convalescent COVID-19 samples.

Residents of 24 US areas, aged 18 to 89 years, made up the participants. Participant-given clinical history determined each cohort assignment. The study counted Cohort 3 donors as recovered given two negative PCRs, clearance, or symptom resolution. The sample comprised PBMCs or T cells enriched from blood (not recorded which). This clonotype was sampled from a woman in her 30s who had recovered from COVID-19.

In DNA, the CDR3 is TGTGCCAGCCCTGGACTGACACTCACAGATACGCAGTATTTT. As protein: CASPGLTLTDTQYF. The rearrangement joins TRBV5-4 to TRBJ2-3; perhaps TRBD2 as D (5 bases). Trimming stripped 7 bases from V and 2 bases from J, with 14 bases between. Germline loops: CDR1 SGHNT, CDR2 YYREEE (reference sequence). The CDR3 sequence is 14 residues long.